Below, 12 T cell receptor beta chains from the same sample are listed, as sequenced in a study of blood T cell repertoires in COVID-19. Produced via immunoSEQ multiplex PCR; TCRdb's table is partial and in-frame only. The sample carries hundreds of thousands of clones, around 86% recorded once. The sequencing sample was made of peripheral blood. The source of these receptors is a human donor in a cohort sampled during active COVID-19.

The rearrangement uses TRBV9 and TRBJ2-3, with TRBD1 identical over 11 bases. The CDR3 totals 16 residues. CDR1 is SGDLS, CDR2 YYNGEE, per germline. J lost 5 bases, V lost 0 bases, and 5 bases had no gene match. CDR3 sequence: CASSVEGQGALDTQYF. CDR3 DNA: TGTGCCAGCAGCGTAGAAGGACAGGGGGCATTAGATACGCAGTATTTT. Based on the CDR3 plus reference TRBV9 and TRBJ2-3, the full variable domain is DSGVTQTPKHLITATGQRVTLRCSPRSGDLSVYWYQQSLDQGLQFLIQYYNGEERAKGNILERFSAQQFPDLHSELNLSSLELGDSALYFCASSVEGQGALDTQYFGPGTRLTVL.

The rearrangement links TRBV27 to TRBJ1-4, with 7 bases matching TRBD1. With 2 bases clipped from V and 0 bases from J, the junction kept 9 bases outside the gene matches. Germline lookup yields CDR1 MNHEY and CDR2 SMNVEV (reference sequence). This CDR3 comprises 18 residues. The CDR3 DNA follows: TGTGCCAGCAGTTTAGGTGTAGGAGGGGGCGCAACTAATGAAAAACTGTTTTTT. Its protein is CASSLGVGGGATNEKLFF. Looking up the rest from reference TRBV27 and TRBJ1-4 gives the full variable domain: EAQVTQNPRYLITVTGKKLTVTCSQNMNHEYMSWYRQDPGLGLRQIYYSMNVEVTDKGDVPEGYKVSRKEKRNFPLILESPSPNQTSLYFCASSLGVGGGATNEKLFFGSGTQLSVL.

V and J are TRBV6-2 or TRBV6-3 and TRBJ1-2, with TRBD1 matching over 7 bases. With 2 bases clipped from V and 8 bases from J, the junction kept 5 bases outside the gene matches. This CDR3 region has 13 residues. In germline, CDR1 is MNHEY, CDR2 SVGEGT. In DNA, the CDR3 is TGTGCCAGCAGTTACCGAGGGGGCAGCGGCTACACCTTC. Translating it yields CASSYRGGSGYTF.

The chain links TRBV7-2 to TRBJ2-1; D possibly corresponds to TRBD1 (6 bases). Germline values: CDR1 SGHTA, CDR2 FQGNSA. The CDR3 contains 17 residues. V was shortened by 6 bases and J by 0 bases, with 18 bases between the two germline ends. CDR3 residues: CASRYGAGAGSYNEQFF. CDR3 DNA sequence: TGTGCCAGCAGGTACGGGGCAGGGGCAGGCTCCTACAATGAGCAGTTCTTC. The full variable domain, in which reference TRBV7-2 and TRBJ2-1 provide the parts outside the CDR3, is GAGVSQSPSNKVTEKGKDVELRCDPISGHTALYWYRQSLGQGLEFLIYFQGNSAPDKSGLPSDRFSAERTGGSVSTLTIQRTQQEDSAVYLCASRYGAGAGSYNEQFFGPGTRLTVL.

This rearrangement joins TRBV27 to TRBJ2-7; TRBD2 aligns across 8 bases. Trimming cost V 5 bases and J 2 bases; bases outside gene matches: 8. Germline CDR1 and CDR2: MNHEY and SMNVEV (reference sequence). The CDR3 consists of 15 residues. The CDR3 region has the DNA TGTGCCAGCAGTCCCCGGGAGGGGGGGCCCTACGAGCAGTACTTC. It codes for CASSPREGGPYEQYF.

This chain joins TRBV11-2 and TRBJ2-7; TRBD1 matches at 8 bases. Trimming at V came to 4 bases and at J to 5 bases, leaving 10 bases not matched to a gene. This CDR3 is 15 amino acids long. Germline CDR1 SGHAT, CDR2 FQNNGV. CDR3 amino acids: CASSSGQGGWNEQYF. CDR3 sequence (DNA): TGTGCCAGCAGCTCCGGACAGGGTGGCTGGAACGAGCAGTACTTC.

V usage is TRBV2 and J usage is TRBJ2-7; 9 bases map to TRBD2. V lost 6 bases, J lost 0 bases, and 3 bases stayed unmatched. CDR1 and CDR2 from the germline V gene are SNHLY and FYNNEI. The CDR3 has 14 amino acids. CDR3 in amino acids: CASRGTSLSYEQYF. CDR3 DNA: TGTGCCAGCAGGGGGACTAGCCTCTCCTACGAGCAGTACTTC.

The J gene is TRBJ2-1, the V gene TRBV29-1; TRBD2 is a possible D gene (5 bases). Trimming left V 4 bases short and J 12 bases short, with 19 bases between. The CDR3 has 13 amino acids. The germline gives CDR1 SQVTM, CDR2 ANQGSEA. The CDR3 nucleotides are TGCAGCGTTGGAATACTTGCGAGGAGCGGGCAGTTCTTC. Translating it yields CSVGILARSGQFF.

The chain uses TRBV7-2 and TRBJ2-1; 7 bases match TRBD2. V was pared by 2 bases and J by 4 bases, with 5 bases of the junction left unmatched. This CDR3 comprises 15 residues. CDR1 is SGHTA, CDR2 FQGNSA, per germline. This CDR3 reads CASSLTSGAYNEQFF. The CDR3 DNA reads TGTGCCAGCAGCTTAACCAGCGGGGCTTACAATGAGCAGTTCTTC.

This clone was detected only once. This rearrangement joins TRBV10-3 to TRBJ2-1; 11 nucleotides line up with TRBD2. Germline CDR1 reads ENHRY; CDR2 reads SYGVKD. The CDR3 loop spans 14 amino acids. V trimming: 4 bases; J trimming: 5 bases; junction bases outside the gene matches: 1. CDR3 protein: CAISVSGGDNEQFF. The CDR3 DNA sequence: TGTGCCATCAGTGTTAGCGGGGGGGACAATGAGCAGTTCTTC.

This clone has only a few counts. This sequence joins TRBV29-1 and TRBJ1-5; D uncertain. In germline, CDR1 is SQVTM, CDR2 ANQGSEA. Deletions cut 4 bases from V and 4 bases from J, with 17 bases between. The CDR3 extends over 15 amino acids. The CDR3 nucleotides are TGCAGCGTTGGAATCGCGGGCGAGGAAAATCAGCCCCAGCATTTT. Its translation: CSVGIAGEENQPQHF.

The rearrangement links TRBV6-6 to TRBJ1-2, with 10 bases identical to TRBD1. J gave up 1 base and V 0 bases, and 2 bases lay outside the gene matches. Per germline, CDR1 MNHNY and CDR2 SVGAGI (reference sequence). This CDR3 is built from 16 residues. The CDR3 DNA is TGTGCCAGCAGTTACTCGGGACAGGGGATTAACTATGGCTACACCTTC. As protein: CASSYSGQGINYGYTF.